The 10 T cell receptor beta chains listed next were all sequenced from one sample in a study of T cell changes during pregnancy in multiple sclerosis. Sequencing was performed with immunoSEQ multiplex PCR; in TCRdb, only in-frame clones are kept and a portion is missing. This table has 65,000 to 85,000 clones, approximately 90% appearing once. Source: peripheral blood, taken in the third trimester of pregnancy. These receptors were obtained from a female donor with multiple sclerosis, enrolled in a pregnancy study.

The V and J genes are TRBV13 and TRBJ1-1, with a tentative D call TRBD1 (6 bases). From germline, CDR1 is PRHDT and CDR2 FYEKMQ (reference sequence). The CDR3 runs to 12 residues. V was trimmed by 7 bases and J by 1 base, leaving 7 bases between them. The CDR3 protein is CASIQGNTEAFF. In DNA, the CDR3 is TGTGCCAGCATACAGGGGAACACTGAAGCTTTCTTT.

The chain recombines TRBV10-3 with TRBJ2-5; 7 bases match TRBD2. Per the germline V gene, CDR1 is ENHRY and CDR2 is SYGVKD. The CDR3 is 12 residues long. Unmatched junction bases numbered 6, after V lost 10 bases and J lost 4 bases. CDR3 DNA sequence: TGTGCCACCAGCGGGGTGGGAGAGACCCAGTACTTC. It specifies CATSGVGETQYF.

The count of this clone is one. Mismatch with germline at one junction end may stem from a read error. CDR3 bases: TGTGCTAGCAGCTTTGGGGCCCAAGAGACCCAGTACTTC. Amino acids: CASSFGAQETQYF. V is TRBV7-7 and J is TRBJ2-5; a weak D match, TRBD1 (5 bases). CDR1 is SSHAT, CDR2 FNYEAQ, per germline (reference sequence). This CDR3 has 13 residues.

In this sample, this clone turned up a few times. This chain uses TRBV6-6 with TRBJ2-7; 9 bases agree with TRBD1. V lost 2 bases, J lost 5 bases, and 4 bases stayed unmatched. In germline, CDR1 is MNHNY, CDR2 SVGAGI (reference sequence). The CDR3 is 14 residues long. CDR3 in DNA: TGTGCCAGCAGTTACGGGACAGGGCTGAACGAGCAGTACTTC. Amino acid sequence: CASSYGTGLNEQYF.

V and J are TRBV7-2 and TRBJ1-2; maybe TRBD1 (5 bases). CDR1 SGHTA and CDR2 FQGNSA come from the germline V gene. Deletions cut 1 base from V and 5 bases from J, with 14 bases between. This CDR3 spans 15 amino acids. The CDR3 reads CASSLVGGMGYGYTF. In DNA, the CDR3 is TGTGCCAGCAGCTTAGTTGGGGGGATGGGTTATGGCTACACCTTC.

The chain has TRBV30 and TRBJ1-5; D possibly corresponds to TRBD1 (5 bases). The germline V gene has CDR1 GTSNPN and CDR2 SVGIG (reference sequence). The CDR3 totals 15 residues. Trimming took off 1 base at V and 3 bases at J, with 13 bases between the two ends. The CDR3, as DNA: TGTGCCTGGAGTGCAATTGACAGTCTCAATCAGCCCCAGCATTTT. Protein sequence: CAWSAIDSLNQPQHF. Combining the CDR3 with reference TRBV30 and TRBJ1-5 gives the whole variable domain SQTIHQWPATLVQPVGSPLSLECTVEGTSNPNLYWYRQAAGRGLQLLFYSVGIGQISSEVPQNLSASRPQDRQFILSSKKLLLSDSGFYLCAWSAIDSLNQPQHFGDGTRLSIL.

This chain links TRBV4-2 with TRBJ2-3, with 9 bases identical to TRBD2. The CDR3 totals 14 residues. J was trimmed by 6 bases and V by 6 bases; bases with no gene match: 7. CDR1 and CDR2 from the germline V gene are LGHNA and YNFKEQ. In DNA form, the CDR3 reads TGTGCCAGCAGAGCGGGGGGCCCTAGGGATACGCAGTATTTT. This gives the protein CASRAGGPRDTQYF.

V and J are TRBV28 and TRBJ1-2; TRBD1 agrees at 9 bases. The CDR3 is 12 residues long. Germline V gene lookup returns CDR1 MDHEN and CDR2 SYDVKM. The trim removed 6 bases at V and 7 bases at J, leaving 3 bases unmatched. CDR3 nucleotides: TGTGCCAGCAGACAGGGGGCCTTTGGCTACACCTTC. Residues: CASRQGAFGYTF.

This clone came up once. The rearrangement joins TRBV4-1 to TRBJ2-5; 15 nucleotides line up with TRBD2. The CDR3 has 17 amino acids. Germline assignment: CDR1 MGHRA and CDR2 YSYEKL. J was trimmed by 4 bases and V by 4 bases; bases with no gene match: 7. CDR3 amino acids: CASSLGLAGGLRETQYF. The CDR3 nucleotides read TGCGCCAGCAGCCTCGGACTAGCGGGGGGGTTAAGAGAGACCCAGTACTTC.

The rearrangement links TRBV4-3 to TRBJ1-4; D is unresolved. Looked up from germline, CDR1 is LGHNA and CDR2 is YSLEER. The CDR3 is 15 amino acids. V lost 4 bases, J lost 7 bases, and 16 bases lay in between. In DNA form, the CDR3 reads TGCGCCAGCAGCCCTCATGGAGGGAGGAGTGAAAAACTGTTTTTT. Translating it yields CASSPHGGRSEKLFF.